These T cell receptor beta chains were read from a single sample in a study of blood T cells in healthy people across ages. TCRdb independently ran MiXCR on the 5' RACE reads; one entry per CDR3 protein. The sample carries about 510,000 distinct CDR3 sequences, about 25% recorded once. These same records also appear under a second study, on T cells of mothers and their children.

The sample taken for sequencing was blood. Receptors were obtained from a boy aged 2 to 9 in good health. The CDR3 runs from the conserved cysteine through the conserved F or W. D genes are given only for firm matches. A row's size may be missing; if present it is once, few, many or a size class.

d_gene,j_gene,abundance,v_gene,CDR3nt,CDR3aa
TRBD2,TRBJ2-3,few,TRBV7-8,TGTGCCAGCAGCCCCCCTTGGGGGGGGGTGACAGATACGCAGTATTTT,CASSPPWGGVTDTQYF
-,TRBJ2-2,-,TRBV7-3,TGTGCCAGCAGTTTCGGCAATGGCGGGGAGCTGTTTTTT,CASSFGNGGELFF
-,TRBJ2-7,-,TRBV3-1,TGTGCCAGCAGTCCGGGGCTAGTCCCCTACGAGCAGTACTTC,CASSPGLVPYEQYF
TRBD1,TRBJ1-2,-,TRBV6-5,TGTGCCAGCAGTTTCGACGACAGGGGCGGCTACACCTTC,CASSFDDRGGYTF
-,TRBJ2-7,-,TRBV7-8,TGTGCCAGCAGCTTAGCGTTTCTAATATCAGACAGAGTCGAGCAGTACTTC,CASSLAFLISDRVEQYF
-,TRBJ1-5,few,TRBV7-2,TGTGCCAGCAGCTTGGGGGGGGGTGGTCTTAGCAATCAGCCCCAGCATTTT,CASSLGGGGLSNQPQHF
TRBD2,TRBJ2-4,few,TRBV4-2,TGTGCCAGCAGCCAAACTAGCGGGGTTTCTAGCATTCAGTACTTC,CASSQTSGVSSIQYF
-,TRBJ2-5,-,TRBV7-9,TGTGCCAGCAGCTCCAGGGGCGCCCAAGAGACCCAGTACTTC,CASSSRGAQETQYF
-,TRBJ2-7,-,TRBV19,TGTGCCAGTAGTATTTCTTCCATGGTCTCCTACGAGCAGTACTTC,CASSISSMVSYEQYF
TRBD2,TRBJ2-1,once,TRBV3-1,TGTGCCAGCAGCCAATTCCTGATAGCGGGGGAGGACAATGAGCAGTTCTTC,CASSQFLIAGEDNEQFF
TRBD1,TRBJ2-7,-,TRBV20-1,TGCAGTGGGACGGACAGGGGGCCCTACGAGCAGTACTTC,CSGTDRGPYEQYF
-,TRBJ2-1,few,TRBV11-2,TGTGCCAGCAGCTTAGAATGGACAGCTTATTACAATGAGCAGTTCTTC,CASSLEWTAYYNEQFF
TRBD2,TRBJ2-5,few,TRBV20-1,TGCAGTGCTAGACCCGGGACTAGAAATATCGAGTCAGAGACCCAGTACTTC,CSARPGTRNIESETQYF
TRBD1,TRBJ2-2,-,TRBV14,TGTGCCAGCAGCCGGGACAGGGTCGGCGGGGAGCTGTTTTTT,CASSRDRVGGELFF
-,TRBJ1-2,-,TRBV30,TGTGCCTGGGAATCCAGTAACTATGGCTACACCTTC,CAWESSNYGYTF
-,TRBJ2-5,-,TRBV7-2,TGTGCCAGCAGCATAGAGACCCACGAAGAGACCCAGTACTTC,CASSIETHEETQYF
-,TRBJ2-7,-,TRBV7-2,TGTGCCAGCAGCTTAGGCGGGATCCGTCTCGAGCAGTACTTC,CASSLGGIRLEQYF
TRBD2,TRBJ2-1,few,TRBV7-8,TGTGCCAGCAGCTTCGTTAGCGGGAGAAGATCCAATGAGCAGTTCTTC,CASSFVSGRRSNEQFF
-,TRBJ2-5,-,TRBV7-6,TGTGCCAGCAGCTTTTCCAACCAAGAGACCCAGTACTTC,CASSFSNQETQYF
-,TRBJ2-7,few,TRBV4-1,TGCGCCAGCAGCCCCAGGACGGGTAGCTCCTACGAGCAGTACTTC,CASSPRTGSSYEQYF
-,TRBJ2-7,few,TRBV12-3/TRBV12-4,TGTGCCAGCAGTTGGGACCTCTCCTACGAGCAGTACTTC,CASSWDLSYEQYF
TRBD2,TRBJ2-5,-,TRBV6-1,TGTGCCAGCAGTGGCGTCCCGGGGGGAGGGCAAGAGACCCAGTACTTC,CASSGVPGGGQETQYF
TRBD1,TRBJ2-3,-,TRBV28,TGTGCCAGCAGTTACCGGGACAGGGCCCCAGATACGCAGTATTTT,CASSYRDRAPDTQYF
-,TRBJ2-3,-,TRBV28,TGTGCCAGCACACTAGGGACAGATACGCAGTATTTT,CASTLGTDTQYF
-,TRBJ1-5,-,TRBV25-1,TGTGCCAGCCCCCCGGGCAGTACGAATCAGCCCCAGCATTTT,CASPPGSTNQPQHF
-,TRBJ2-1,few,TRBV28,TGTGCCAGCAGTATAACCGGGACATCGTACAATGAGCAGTTCTTC,CASSITGTSYNEQFF
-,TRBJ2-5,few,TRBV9,TGTGCCAGCAGCGTAGGGAGGGGCTTGGAGTTGCGAGAGACCCAGTACTTC,CASSVGRGLELRETQYF
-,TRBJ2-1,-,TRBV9,TGTGCCAGCAGCGTAGCGGGAGCCCTTTACAATGAGCAGTTCTTC,CASSVAGALYNEQFF
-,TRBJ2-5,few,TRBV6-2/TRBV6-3,TGTGCCAGCAGTAGACGGATGGAGACCCAGTACTTC,CASSRRMETQYF
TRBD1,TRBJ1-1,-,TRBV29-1,TGCAGCGCCAATACAGACAGGCCAGGGGGTACTGAAGCTTTCTTT,CSANTDRPGGTEAFF
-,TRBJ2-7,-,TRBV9,TGTGCCAGCAGCGCAGGACTCGCTAGCTCCTACGAGCAGTACTTC,CASSAGLASSYEQYF
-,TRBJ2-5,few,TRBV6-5,TGTGCCAGCAGAACTCCAGGGGGCGGGGGGGCCCAGTACTTC,CASRTPGGGGAQYF
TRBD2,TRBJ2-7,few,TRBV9,TGTGCCAGCAGCGTAGAAGTCGGGGCTAGCGGCATTTCCCTACTCTACGAGCAGTACTTC,CASSVEVGASGISLLYEQYF
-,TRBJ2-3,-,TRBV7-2,TGTGCCAGCAGCGCCCAATGGGCTCGGTATTTT,CASSAQWARYF
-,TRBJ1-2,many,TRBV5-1,TGCGCCAGCAGCCTTGCGGAGGGTGGCTACACCTTC,CASSLAEGGYTF
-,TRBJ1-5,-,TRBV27,TGTGCCAGCAGTTTCGCCTTCCACGGCAATCAGCCCCAGCATTTT,CASSFAFHGNQPQHF
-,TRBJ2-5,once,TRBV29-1,TGCAGCGTTACGTCGGAGGGGCAAGAGACCCAGTACTTC,CSVTSEGQETQYF
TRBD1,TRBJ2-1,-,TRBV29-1,TGCAGCGTTGCCCCTGGGACAGGATACGGTGAGCAGTTCTTC,CSVAPGTGYGEQFF
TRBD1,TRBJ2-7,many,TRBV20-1,TGCAGTGCCAACCCAGACAGGGGAAGTTCCTACGAGCAGTACTTC,CSANPDRGSSYEQYF
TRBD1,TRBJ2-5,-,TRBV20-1,TGCAGTGCTGGTCCGGGACAGGGGCACCAAGAGACCCAGTACTTC,CSAGPGQGHQETQYF
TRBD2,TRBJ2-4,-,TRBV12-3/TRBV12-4,TGTGCCAGCAGTAGAGGGACTAGCGGAAACATTCAGTACTTC,CASSRGTSGNIQYF
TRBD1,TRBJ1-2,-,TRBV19,TGTGCCAGCAGTGGACAGGGGCCATTCTATGGCTACACCTTC,CASSGQGPFYGYTF
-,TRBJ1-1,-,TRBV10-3,TGTGCCATCAGTGAGTGGGGCAGAGAAGCTTTCTTT,CAISEWGREAFF
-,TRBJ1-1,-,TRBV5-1,TGCGCCAGCAGCTTGAACCCGGGGACTGAAGCTTTCTTT,CASSLNPGTEAFF